The 24 T cell receptor beta chains listed next were all sequenced from one sample in a study of cytomegalovirus exposure and HLA in healthy donors. Primers: 60 Vbeta forward and 13 Jbeta reverse. The method was immunoSEQ multiplex PCR; TCRdb's version includes in-frame clones alone and lacks a portion of them. The sample records 100,000 to 150,000 clones, more than 70% being singletons. The sample consisted of PBMCs. The receptors here all came from a man between 50 and 59 years old in good health and CMV-seropositive.

The V call is TRBV6-1, the J call TRBJ1-4; 8 bases map to TRBD1. CDR1 and CDR2 from the germline V gene are MNHNS and SASEGT. The length of the CDR3 is 14 residues. CDR3 residues: CATQGAATNEKLFF. In DNA, the CDR3 is TGTGCTACCCAGGGGGCAGCAACTAATGAAAAACTGTTTTTT.

This clone was found a few times. The gene calls are TRBV11-3 and TRBJ2-3; 7 bases are a match to TRBD2. The CDR3 contains 17 residues. Trimming cost V 8 bases and J 1 base; bases outside gene matches: 15. Germline assignment: CDR1 SGHNT and CDR2 YENEEA. In DNA form, the CDR3 reads TGTGCCAGCTCCCTACGGGGCGGGGGACCCGGCACAGATACGCAGTATTTT. It specifies CASSLRGGGPGTDTQYF.

V and J are TRBV5-1 and TRBJ2-5; 7 bases align to TRBD1. V lost 2 bases and J lost 4; bases outside the gene matches: 2. This CDR3 has 13 amino acids. Germline V gene sequence: CDR1 SGHRS, CDR2 YFSETQ. CDR3 protein: CASSFSGGETQYF. DNA of the CDR3: TGCGCCAGCAGCTTTTCAGGGGGAGAGACCCAGTACTTC.

This chain joins TRBV5-6 and TRBJ2-3; TRBD2 matches 14 bases. The V and J ends lost 4 bases and 3 bases, in that order; junction bases with no gene match: 4. The CDR3 sequence is 16 residues long. CDR1 and CDR2 from the germline V gene are SGHDT and YYEEEE. The CDR3 DNA is TGTGCCAGCAGCCTGGGACTAGCGGGAGCTACAGATACGCAGTATTTT. It specifies CASSLGLAGATDTQYF.

V and J are TRBV28 and TRBJ1-3; 10 nucleotides line up with TRBD1. J was trimmed by 4 bases and V by 4 bases; bases with no gene match: 4. CDR1 is MDHEN, CDR2 SYDVKM, per germline. This CDR3 comprises 15 residues. The CDR3 nucleotides are TGTGCCAGCAGTTGGACAGGGGGTACGGGAAACACCATATATTTT. Encoded protein: CASSWTGGTGNTIYF.

This clone was counted between two and nine times. The J gene is TRBJ2-3, the V gene TRBV7-2; TRBD2 matches at 11 bases. The CDR3 is 13 residues long. The V segment lost 6 bases and the J segment 6 bases; nucleotides outside the gene matches: 2. CDR1 is SGHTA and CDR2 is FQGNSA in the germline V gene. The CDR3 DNA reads TGTGCCAGCAGACTAGCGGGGGTTGATACGCAGTATTTT. Translated: CASRLAGVDTQYF.

This chain joins TRBV18 and TRBJ2-2; 7 bases are shared with TRBD2. V gave up 6 bases and J gave up 3 bases; unmatched junction bases: 13. The germline V gene has CDR1 KGHSH and CDR2 LQKENI. This CDR3 contains 17 residues. As DNA, the CDR3 is TGTGCCAGCTCGCTGAGCAGGCTAGCGGTGGACACCGGGGAGCTGTTTTTT. The encoded protein is CASSLSRLAVDTGELFF.

This clone appeared a single time. The J gene is TRBJ2-1, the V gene TRBV10-3; D not certain. Germline CDR1 and CDR2: ENHRY and SYGVKD. The CDR3 contains 13 residues. V lost 4 bases and J lost 5, with 9 bases in between. CDR3 coding DNA: TGTGCCATCAGTGTAGAGCCCCACAATGAGCAGTTCTTC. It translates to CAISVEPHNEQFF.

As concerns this clone: Germline is not matched at one junction end, which may reflect a read error. DNA of the CDR3: TGTGCTAGCAGCTCCATACAACTAGCGGGGGCCCGTTTAAACTACAATGAGCAGTTCTTC. It translates to CASSSIQLAGARLNYNEQFF. This rearrangement joins TRBV7-7 to TRBJ2-1; 11 bases line up with TRBD2. Germline values: CDR1 SSHAT, CDR2 FNYEAQ (reference sequence). This CDR3 region has 20 residues.

The V call is TRBV9, the J call TRBJ2-7, with 9 bases that match TRBD2. The CDR3 is 17 amino acids. Germline V gives CDR1 SGDLS, CDR2 YYNGEE. J was trimmed by 4 bases and V by 0 bases; bases with no gene match: 11. In DNA, the CDR3 is TGTGCCAGCAGCGTAGGCGGCGGGGGGGCCCAGAAGTACGAGCAGTACTTC. Translating gives CASSVGGGGAQKYEQYF.

The chain employs TRBV12-5 and TRBJ2-1; perhaps TRBD2 as D (8 bases). V was cut by 4 bases and J by 6 bases, with 22 bases left in between. The germline V gene encodes CDR1 LGHNT and CDR2 FRNRAP. The CDR3 is made up of 17 amino acids. The chain's CDR3 is CASGSAGRGTDGNEQFF. CDR3 DNA: TGTGCTAGTGGTTCGGCCGGGAGGGGGACAGACGGCAATGAGCAGTTCTTC. Full variable domain (missing parts from reference TRBV12-5 and TRBJ2-1): DARVTQTPRHKVTEMGQEVTMRCQPILGHNTVFWYRQTMMQGLELLAYFRNRAPLDDSGMPKDRFSAEMPDATLATLKIQPSEPRDSAVYFCASGSAGRGTDGNEQFFGPGTRLTVL.

The rearrangement joins TRBV7-2 to TRBJ1-5; 7 nucleotides match TRBD1. The germline gives CDR1 SGHTA, CDR2 FQGNSA. The CDR3 totals 13 residues. The junction had 4 bases not matched to a gene; V was cut back by 5 bases and J by 6 bases. CDR3 DNA sequence: TGTGCCAGCAGCCCCGACAGGGTTCAGCCCCAGCATTTT. Protein sequence: CASSPDRVQPQHF.

The chain employs TRBV28 and TRBJ2-5; TRBD1 is a possible D gene (5 bases). Trimming took 5 bases from V and 5 from J, leaving 18 bases between them. CDR1 is MDHEN, CDR2 SYDVKM, per germline. The CDR3 runs to 15 residues. The CDR3 DNA is TGTGCCAGCAGTCCCAGTGCGGCAGGGTGGGAGACCCAGTACTTC. This sequence encodes CASSPSAAGWETQYF.

V usage is TRBV28 and J usage is TRBJ1-2; D is ambiguous. This CDR3 is 15 amino acids long. Germline lookup yields CDR1 MDHEN and CDR2 SYDVKM. The ends were cut back, 6 bases at V and 0 bases at J, with 14 bases in the middle. The CDR3 nucleotides are TGTGCCAGCAGAACTTACGCGCTTTCTAACTATGGCTACACCTTC. Translation: CASRTYALSNYGYTF.

The chain carries TRBV27 and TRBJ1-2; the match to TRBD1 covers 10 bases. J gave up 4 bases and V 3 bases, and 14 bases lay outside the gene matches. This CDR3 comprises 18 residues. CDR1 is MNHEY, CDR2 SMNVEV, per germline (reference sequence). The CDR3 nucleotides read TGTGCCAGCAGTTTGGGCCACGGGACAGGGGAGCGGGCCTATGGCTACACCTTC. This translates into CASSLGHGTGERAYGYTF.

The chain combines TRBV6-5 with TRBJ2-7; the D gene is possibly TRBD2 (5 bases). This CDR3 is 15 amino acids long. Trimming removed 0 bases at V and 7 bases at J, with 16 bases between. Germline V gene data show CDR1 as MNHEY and CDR2 as SVGAGI. The CDR3 region has the DNA TGTGCCAGCAGTTACTCCCCTGACCCGACGGGGGAGCAGTACTTC. It codes for CASSYSPDPTGEQYF.

The chain uses TRBV5-1 and TRBJ2-2, with TRBD2 matching over 14 bases. J was trimmed by 4 bases and V by 3 bases; bases with no gene match: 2. CDR1 and CDR2 (germline): SGHRS, YFSETQ. There are 16 residues in the CDR3. This chain's CDR3 is CASSSGLAGGTGELFF. The DNA for the CDR3 is TGCGCCAGCAGCTCTGGACTAGCGGGAGGCACCGGGGAGCTGTTTTTT.

The gene calls are TRBV6-5 and TRBJ1-1; a weak D match, TRBD1 (5 bases). Germline assignment: CDR1 MNHEY and CDR2 SVGAGI. The V and J ends lost 6 bases and 5 bases respectively, with 19 bases between them. The length of the CDR3 is 15 residues. The CDR3 sequence: CASRLSDSKRTEAFF. The CDR3 nucleotides are TGTGCCAGCAGGCTTTCCGACAGCAAAAGGACTGAAGCTTTCTTT.

V is TRBV27 and J is TRBJ1-2; possibly TRBD1 for D (5 bases). Deletions cut 5 bases from V and 5 bases from J, with 18 bases between. Germline assignment: CDR1 MNHEY and CDR2 SMNVEV (reference sequence). The CDR3 has 15 amino acids. The CDR3 sequence: CASSPSRVKGYGYTF. The CDR3 DNA sequence: TGTGCCAGCAGTCCCTCCAGGGTAAAAGGGTATGGCTACACCTTC.

The rearrangement uses TRBV5-4 and TRBJ2-7; 9 bases are shared with TRBD2. CDR1 is SGHNT and CDR2 is YYREEE in the germline V gene (reference sequence). V dropped 0 bases and J dropped 3; count of bases not matched to a gene: 1. This CDR3 comprises 14 residues. The DNA for the CDR3 is TGTGCCAGCAGCTTGGGCGGGGGGGACTACGAGCAGTACTTC. The encoded protein is CASSLGGGDYEQYF. Based on the CDR3 plus reference TRBV5-4 and TRBJ2-7, the full variable domain is ETGVTQSPTHLIKTRGQQVTLRCSSQSGHNTVSWYQQALGQGPQFIFQYYREEENGRGNFPPRFSGLQFPNYSSELNVNALELDDSALYLCASSLGGGDYEQYFGPGTRLTVT.

Here the CDR3 DNA reads TGCGCCAGCAGCCACCCGGGAAGGAGGAACGAGCAGTACTTC. The encoded protein is CASSHPGRRNEQYF. The V gene is TRBV4-1, the J gene TRBJ2-7; tentative D call: TRBD2 (5 bases). The V end lost 3 bases, the J end lost 5 bases, and 14 bases lay between the germline ends. The germline CDR1 and CDR2 sequences are MGHRA and YSYEKL. There are 14 residues in the CDR3.

The V call is TRBV6-5, the J call TRBJ1-2, with a tentative D call TRBD1 (6 bases). The ends were cut back, 5 bases at V and 0 bases at J, with 10 bases in the middle. Germline V lookup: CDR1 MNHEY, CDR2 SVGAGI. The CDR3 extends over 14 amino acids. The CDR3 nucleotides are TGTGCCAGCAGTGACAGGAGTACTAACTATGGCTACACCTTC. This encodes CASSDRSTNYGYTF.

The rearrangement links TRBV28 to TRBJ2-7; TRBD1 is a possible D gene (7 bases). The CDR3 consists of 16 residues. CDR1 and CDR2 (germline): MDHEN, SYDVKM. The V end was cut by 10 bases, the J end by 6 bases, with 28 bases between. The CDR3 DNA is TGTGCCACTCGACAGGGAAGGAGGGAGAGGCGCGGCGAGCAGTACTTC. It encodes CATRQGRRERRGEQYF.

V gene TRBV13 combines with J gene TRBJ2-7; 9 bases fit TRBD1. With V trimmed by 5 bases and J by 5 bases, 7 bases remained unmatched. Germline V lookup: CDR1 PRHDT, CDR2 FYEKMQ (reference sequence). The CDR3 is 14 residues long. CDR3 residues: CASSPGTGTHEQYF. CDR3 nucleotide sequence: TGTGCCAGCAGCCCGGGGACAGGGACCCACGAGCAGTACTTC.